These T cell receptor beta chains were read from a single sample in a study of OX40 agonist ivuxolimab in advanced cancers. TCRdb's table, derived via immunoSEQ multiplex PCR, lists solely in-frame clones and lacks some. In the table there are 80,000 to 95,000 clones, around 85% of which are singletons. Sequenced here: CD4+ or CD8+ T cells sorted from blood, sampled in a trial of the OX40 agonist ivuxolimab. Receptors originate from an adult with an advanced solid tumor such as melanoma, head and neck, liver or kidney cancer. The CDR3 runs from the conserved cysteine through the conserved F or W. D genes are given only for firm matches. Clone size appears in some rows only: once, few, many, or a class for an expanded clone.

j_call: TRBJ1-1; v_call: TRBV9; d_call: NA; clone_size: NA; cdr3_nt: TGTGCCAGCAGCCTCACGCCCGACACTGAAGCTTTCTTT; cdr3_aa: CASSLTPDTEAFF
j_call: TRBJ2-7; v_call: TRBV29-1; d_call: TRBD2; clone_size: NA; cdr3_nt: TGCAGCGGGGGCGGGGGGGTAGGGTACGAGCAGTACTTC; cdr3_aa: CSGGGGVGYEQYF
j_call: TRBJ2-7; v_call: TRBV7-2; d_call: NA; clone_size: NA; cdr3_nt: TGTGCCAGCAGCTTAGCAGTAGGGAGAGGCTACGAGCAGTACTTC; cdr3_aa: CASSLAVGRGYEQYF
j_call: TRBJ2-3; v_call: TRBV7-9; d_call: TRBD1; clone_size: NA; cdr3_nt: TGTGCCAGCAGCCGAGGGGGCGGGCCGTGGGGCACAGATACGCAGTATTTT; cdr3_aa: CASSRGGGPWGTDTQYF
j_call: TRBJ2-4; v_call: TRBV20-1; d_call: NA; clone_size: NA; cdr3_nt: TGCAGTGGTGGGGGATTAAACATTCAGTACTTC; cdr3_aa: CSGGGLNIQYF
j_call: TRBJ1-2; v_call: TRBV2; d_call: TRBD1; clone_size: NA; cdr3_nt: TGTGCCAGCGGTCAGGGGGCTTCCTATGGCTACACCTTC; cdr3_aa: CASGQGASYGYTF
j_call: TRBJ1-1; v_call: TRBV5-1; d_call: TRBD1; clone_size: NA; cdr3_nt: TGCGCCAGCAGCTTGGTACAGGGGGACACTGAAGCTTTCTTT; cdr3_aa: CASSLVQGDTEAFF
j_call: TRBJ2-3; v_call: TRBV11-1; d_call: TRBD1; clone_size: few; cdr3_nt: TGTGCCAGCAGCCATGGGGGCAGGGGGAGCGCAGATTCGCAGTATTTT; cdr3_aa: CASSHGGRGSADSQYF
j_call: TRBJ1-3; v_call: TRBV28; d_call: TRBD1; clone_size: NA; cdr3_nt: TGTGCCAGCAGTTTTACAGGGGCAGGAAACACCATATATTTT; cdr3_aa: CASSFTGAGNTIYF
j_call: TRBJ2-3; v_call: TRBV5-1; d_call: NA; clone_size: NA; cdr3_nt: TGCGCCAGCAGCCCGAGGAGCGTGCCGCTCCCCACAGATACGCAGTATTTT; cdr3_aa: CASSPRSVPLPTDTQYF
j_call: TRBJ2-1; v_call: TRBV2; d_call: NA; clone_size: NA; cdr3_nt: TGTGCCAGCAGTGAGAGGGGACGCGGGACATACTACAATGAGCAGTTCTTC; cdr3_aa: CASSERGRGTYYNEQFF
j_call: TRBJ2-7; v_call: TRBV28; d_call: NA; clone_size: NA; cdr3_nt: TGTGCCAGCAGTTTCTCCCCGGGGGTCCGCTACGAGCAGTACTTC; cdr3_aa: CASSFSPGVRYEQYF
j_call: TRBJ2-5; v_call: TRBV4-2; d_call: NA; clone_size: NA; cdr3_nt: TGTGCCAGCAGCCAAGCCCGAGATGAGACCCAGTACTTC; cdr3_aa: CASSQARDETQYF
j_call: TRBJ2-3; v_call: TRBV28; d_call: NA; clone_size: NA; cdr3_nt: TGTGCCAGCAGTTCCCCGCAGGGGACAGATACGCAGTATTTT; cdr3_aa: CASSSPQGTDTQYF
j_call: TRBJ1-1; v_call: TRBV29-1; d_call: NA; clone_size: NA; cdr3_nt: TGCAGCGTTGTCCCAGAGATGAACACTGAAGCTTTCTTT; cdr3_aa: CSVVPEMNTEAFF
j_call: TRBJ2-5; v_call: TRBV30; d_call: TRBD1; clone_size: NA; cdr3_nt: TGTGCCTGGAGTGTAAAGGGGGCAGGGGAGACCCAGTACTTC; cdr3_aa: CAWSVKGAGETQYF
j_call: TRBJ1-6; v_call: TRBV30; d_call: NA; clone_size: NA; cdr3_nt: TGTGCCTGGAGGGTAGATTTGAATTCACCCCTCCACTTT; cdr3_aa: CAWRVDLNSPLHF
j_call: TRBJ2-2; v_call: TRBV5-6; d_call: NA; clone_size: once; cdr3_nt: TGTGCCAGCAGCTTGGGAGGAGTCTTACCCACCGGGGAGCTGTTTTTT; cdr3_aa: CASSLGGVLPTGELFF
j_call: TRBJ1-1; v_call: TRBV6-1; d_call: NA; clone_size: NA; cdr3_nt: TGTGCCAGCAGTGTTCGGACCCCGGGCACTGAAGCTTTCTTT; cdr3_aa: CASSVRTPGTEAFF
j_call: TRBJ2-3; v_call: TRBV5-4; d_call: NA; clone_size: NA; cdr3_nt: TGTGCCAGCAGCTTGGCAGGGAACACGGGCTCGGATACGCAGTATTTT; cdr3_aa: CASSLAGNTGSDTQYF
j_call: TRBJ2-2; v_call: TRBV5-4; d_call: TRBD1; clone_size: NA; cdr3_nt: TGTGCCAGCAGCCCCGGACAGGGGGCGACCGGGGAGCTGTTTTTT; cdr3_aa: CASSPGQGATGELFF
j_call: TRBJ2-7; v_call: TRBV27; d_call: TRBD1; clone_size: NA; cdr3_nt: TGTGCCAGCAGTTTAGGGGACAGAGGCTACGAGCAGTACTTC; cdr3_aa: CASSLGDRGYEQYF
j_call: TRBJ2-7; v_call: TRBV7-2; d_call: TRBD1; clone_size: few; cdr3_nt: TGTGCCAGCAGACAGGGGGGACAGGGGGCCTACGAGCAGTACTTC; cdr3_aa: CASRQGGQGAYEQYF
j_call: TRBJ1-4; v_call: TRBV6-1; d_call: TRBD1; clone_size: NA; cdr3_nt: TGTGCCAGCAGTGACAGACAGGGGGCGGGGGAAAAACTGTTTTTT; cdr3_aa: CASSDRQGAGEKLFF
j_call: TRBJ1-5; v_call: TRBV7-2; d_call: TRBD1; clone_size: NA; cdr3_nt: TGTGCCAGCAGCGCATTACAGGGGCGCAATCAGCCCCAGCATTTT; cdr3_aa: CASSALQGRNQPQHF
j_call: TRBJ2-3; v_call: TRBV28; d_call: NA; clone_size: NA; cdr3_nt: TGTGCCAGCAGTCGGGACAATACATTTACAGATACGCAGTATTTT; cdr3_aa: CASSRDNTFTDTQYF
j_call: TRBJ1-2; v_call: TRBV5-1; d_call: TRBD1; clone_size: NA; cdr3_nt: TGCGCCAGCAGCTTTGGGACAGGGGTTAACTATGGCTACACCTTC; cdr3_aa: CASSFGTGVNYGYTF
j_call: TRBJ1-5; v_call: TRBV2; d_call: TRBD1; clone_size: once; cdr3_nt: TGTGCCAGCCGTCATTTACAGGGGGGCAATCAGCCCCAGCATTTT; cdr3_aa: CASRHLQGGNQPQHF
j_call: TRBJ2-7; v_call: TRBV6-5; d_call: TRBD1; clone_size: NA; cdr3_nt: TGTGCCAGCACTCCCTGGACAGGGGAAACCTACGAGCAGTACTTC; cdr3_aa: CASTPWTGETYEQYF
j_call: TRBJ2-6; v_call: TRBV6-6; d_call: NA; clone_size: NA; cdr3_nt: TGTGCCAGCAGTCCTGGGGGTGCCGGGGCCAACGTCCTGACTTTC; cdr3_aa: CASSPGGAGANVLTF
j_call: TRBJ1-2; v_call: TRBV28; d_call: NA; clone_size: once; cdr3_nt: TGTGCCAGCAGGTCGCTAGGAGGACTAGCTAACTATGGCTACACCTTC; cdr3_aa: CASRSLGGLANYGYTF
j_call: TRBJ2-1; v_call: TRBV6-6; d_call: TRBD1; clone_size: NA; cdr3_nt: TGTGCCAGCAGGCTAGGACAGGGGGCGGGCAATGAGCAGTTCTTC; cdr3_aa: CASRLGQGAGNEQFF
j_call: TRBJ2-3; v_call: TRBV18; d_call: TRBD1; clone_size: NA; cdr3_nt: TGTGCCAGCTCACCACCGGACAGGGGGAGCACAGATACGCAGTATTTT; cdr3_aa: CASSPPDRGSTDTQYF
j_call: TRBJ1-3; v_call: TRBV5-1; d_call: TRBD1; clone_size: NA; cdr3_nt: TGCGCCAGCAGCTTGGCTGGGACAGGCCTAAGCAACACCATATATTTT; cdr3_aa: CASSLAGTGLSNTIYF
j_call: TRBJ2-2; v_call: TRBV5-1; d_call: NA; clone_size: NA; cdr3_nt: TGCGCCAGCCTAGGGGTTGGGGAGCTGTTTTTT; cdr3_aa: CASLGVGELFF
j_call: TRBJ2-5; v_call: TRBV5-1; d_call: TRBD1; clone_size: NA; cdr3_nt: TGCGCCAGCGCCCGGGACAGGGGTACGGAGACCCAGTACTTC; cdr3_aa: CASARDRGTETQYF
j_call: TRBJ2-4; v_call: TRBV5-1; d_call: NA; clone_size: NA; cdr3_nt: TGCGCCAGCAGCTTGGCCCTCCAAGCGGGCATTCAGTACTTC; cdr3_aa: CASSLALQAGIQYF
j_call: TRBJ1-4; v_call: TRBV5-1; d_call: NA; clone_size: NA; cdr3_nt: TGCGCCAGCAGCTTTAATGCTAATGAAAAACTGTTTTTT; cdr3_aa: CASSFNANEKLFF
j_call: TRBJ1-4; v_call: TRBV5-4; d_call: NA; clone_size: NA; cdr3_nt: TGTGCCAGCAGCATATCCGGGTTTCCCGAAAAACTGTTTTTT; cdr3_aa: CASSISGFPEKLFF
j_call: TRBJ1-4; v_call: TRBV9; d_call: NA; clone_size: NA; cdr3_nt: TGTGCCAGCAGCCCAAGCAGAGAGGGGGGGGCGCTTGGAAAACTGTTTTTT; cdr3_aa: CASSPSREGGALGKLFF
j_call: TRBJ2-7; v_call: TRBV28; d_call: NA; clone_size: once; cdr3_nt: TGTGCCAGCAGTTTTTCGTACGAGCAGTACTTC; cdr3_aa: CASSFSYEQYF
j_call: TRBJ1-4; v_call: TRBV27; d_call: NA; clone_size: NA; cdr3_nt: TGTGCCAGCGGATCGGTTCAGGGACCACTAAAACTGTTTTTT; cdr3_aa: CASGSVQGPLKLFF
j_call: TRBJ2-6; v_call: TRBV7-9; d_call: NA; clone_size: NA; cdr3_nt: TGTGCCAGCAGCGTCAGGGGGGTTGGGGCCAACGTCCTGACTTTC; cdr3_aa: CASSVRGVGANVLTF
j_call: TRBJ1-1; v_call: TRBV6-6; d_call: NA; clone_size: NA; cdr3_nt: TGTGCCAGCAGTTCCGCTCAGGGAGGGGATACTGAAGCTTTCTTT; cdr3_aa: CASSSAQGGDTEAFF
j_call: TRBJ1-1; v_call: TRBV5-1; d_call: NA; clone_size: once; cdr3_nt: TGCGCCAGCAGCCGGGAGGGGAACACTGAAGCTTTCTTT; cdr3_aa: CASSREGNTEAFF
j_call: TRBJ2-1; v_call: TRBV6-5; d_call: NA; clone_size: NA; cdr3_nt: TGTGCCAGCAGTTATAAGGGGGGGCCATACAATGAGCAGTTCTTC; cdr3_aa: CASSYKGGPYNEQFF
j_call: TRBJ1-1; v_call: TRBV7-9; d_call: NA; clone_size: few; cdr3_nt: TGTGCCAGCAGCTTATCACAGGGGAACACTGAAGCTTTCTTT; cdr3_aa: CASSLSQGNTEAFF
j_call: TRBJ2-5; v_call: TRBV12-5; d_call: NA; clone_size: NA; cdr3_nt: TGTGCTAGTGGTTTGGTAATCCGGGGGGCCGCCGAGACCCAGTACTTC; cdr3_aa: CASGLVIRGAAETQYF
j_call: TRBJ2-3; v_call: TRBV5-1; d_call: TRBD2; clone_size: NA; cdr3_nt: TGCGCCAGCAGCCCTTTGGGGAGGGCAGGCGGAGACACGCAGTATTTT; cdr3_aa: CASSPLGRAGGDTQYF
j_call: TRBJ1-4; v_call: TRBV30; d_call: NA; clone_size: NA; cdr3_nt: TGTGCCTGGAGGGGGGTGGATGAAAAACTGTTTTTT; cdr3_aa: CAWRGVDEKLFF
j_call: TRBJ1-2; v_call: TRBV5-4; d_call: NA; clone_size: medium-sized; cdr3_nt: TGTGCCAGCAGCGTAAGGGGCGGCTACACCTTC; cdr3_aa: CASSVRGGYTF
j_call: TRBJ2-1; v_call: TRBV5-6; d_call: NA; clone_size: NA; cdr3_nt: TGTGCCAGCAGCACACTGACCGTGGCCCGTGAGCAGTTCTTC; cdr3_aa: CASSTLTVAREQFF
j_call: TRBJ2-5; v_call: TRBV18; d_call: TRBD1; clone_size: NA; cdr3_nt: TGTGCCAGCTCACAATCGACAGGGGGCCACGAGACCCAGTACTTC; cdr3_aa: CASSQSTGGHETQYF
j_call: TRBJ2-2; v_call: TRBV10-1; d_call: NA; clone_size: NA; cdr3_nt: TGCGCCAGCAGTGAGTCCAGGGGGAACACCGGGGAGCTGTTTTTT; cdr3_aa: CASSESRGNTGELFF
j_call: TRBJ1-6; v_call: TRBV2; d_call: TRBD1; clone_size: few; cdr3_nt: TGTGCCAGCAGTTTGGGGGACAGTTCACCCCTCCACTTT; cdr3_aa: CASSLGDSSPLHF
j_call: TRBJ1-6; v_call: TRBV5-8; d_call: NA; clone_size: NA; cdr3_nt: TGTGCCAGCAGCTTGGCCGGAGCAGGGCGAAATTCACCCCTCCACTTT; cdr3_aa: CASSLAGAGRNSPLHF
j_call: TRBJ2-5; v_call: TRBV7-3; d_call: TRBD1; clone_size: NA; cdr3_nt: TGTGCCAGCAGCTTAGGGACAGGGAGAGAGACCCAGTACTTC; cdr3_aa: CASSLGTGRETQYF
j_call: TRBJ2-2; v_call: TRBV7-7; d_call: NA; clone_size: NA; cdr3_nt: TGTGCTAGCAGCTTGGGAAGGGACACCGGGGAGCTGTTTTTT; cdr3_aa: CASSLGRDTGELFF
j_call: TRBJ1-2; v_call: TRBV6-5; d_call: NA; clone_size: NA; cdr3_nt: TGTGCCAGCAGTTACGGAGGACAGCCCTATGGCTACACCTTC; cdr3_aa: CASSYGGQPYGYTF
j_call: TRBJ2-3; v_call: TRBV5-1; d_call: NA; clone_size: NA; cdr3_nt: TGCGCCAGCAGCTTGGGGGGACAAACTTTAGGGACAGATACGCAGTATTTT; cdr3_aa: CASSLGGQTLGTDTQYF